Following are 26 T cell receptor beta chains from one sample sequenced in a study of human T cells and chemical hapten exposure. Time point defined: healthy volunteer bleed at 2 weeks. The starting material, unfractionated whole blood, was used for total RNA extraction. TCRdb independently ran MiXCR on the RACE reads; one entry per CDR3 protein. The repertoire includes tens of thousands of distinct CDR3 sequences, about 7.7% of them detected once, and under 10% sits in the top ten. Sequencing was carried out using whole blood. These receptors came from a human donor in good health. Some clones in this sample may be carry-over from other donors' samples.

This clonotype has a count of ten or more. This CDR3 is CASGGDRGHTEAFF. As DNA, the CDR3 is TGTGCCAGCGGGGGGGACAGGGGGCATACTGAAGCTTTCTTT. The chain recombines TRBV2 with TRBJ1-1, with 12 bases matching TRBD1. With 8 bases clipped from V and 5 bases from J, the junction kept 6 bases outside the gene matches. Per the germline V gene, CDR1 is SNHLY and CDR2 is FYNNEI. The CDR3 contains 14 residues.

There are many counts of this clonotype. V is TRBV5-1 and J is TRBJ2-4, with D possibly matching TRBD1 (6 bases). V was clipped by 4 bases and J by 1 base, with 24 bases between them. The CDR3 contains 19 residues. The germline gives CDR1 SGHRS, CDR2 YFSETQ. In DNA form, the CDR3 reads TGCGCCAGCAGCCCACGGTTAGCTCCCATAGACAGGGCCAAAAACATTCAGTACTTC. Amino acid sequence: CASSPRLAPIDRAKNIQYF.

This sequence joins TRBV9 and TRBJ2-1; D possibly corresponds to TRBD2 (6 bases). Germline V gene sequence: CDR1 SGDLS, CDR2 YYNGEE. The CDR3 is 14 residues long. With 4 bases removed from V and 10 bases from J, the gap between germline ends came to 18 bases. The CDR3, as DNA: TGTGCCAGCAGCCTCGGAGGGGCCGCCCAAGAGCAGTTCTTC. It encodes CASSLGGAAQEQFF. The full variable domain, in which reference TRBV9 and TRBJ2-1 provide the parts outside the CDR3, is DSGVTQTPKHLITATGQRVTLRCSPRSGDLSVYWYQQSLDQGLQFLIQYYNGEERAKGNILERFSAQQFPDLHSELNLSSLELGDSALYFCASSLGGAAQEQFFGPGTRLTVL.

The gene calls are TRBV7-8 and TRBJ1-1; possibly TRBD1 for D (6 bases). This CDR3 comprises 14 residues. Per germline, CDR1 SGHVS and CDR2 FQNEAQ. Trimming pared 4 bases from V and 10 bases from J, leaving 19 bases between. As DNA, the CDR3 is TGTGCCAGCAGCTCAGCCCGGGGGCCGAGAGGAGCTTTCTTT. This codes for CASSSARGPRGAFF.

This clonotype was found many times. The chain recombines TRBV4-2 with TRBJ2-3; no firm D call. The germline V gene has CDR1 LGHNA and CDR2 YNFKEQ. The CDR3 has 13 amino acids. V was trimmed by 5 bases and J by 2 bases, leaving 8 bases between them. The CDR3 loop reads CASSKNPTDTQYF. CDR3 in DNA: TGTGCCAGCAGCAAGAACCCCACAGATACGCAGTATTTT.

This clonotype was detected ten times or more. The rearrangement uses TRBV12-3 or TRBV12-4 and TRBJ2-3, with unresolved D. The CDR3 runs 12 residues. The V end lost 4 bases, the J end lost 5 bases, and 7 bases lay between the germline ends. This chain's CDR3 is CASSSNLDTQYF. As DNA, the CDR3 is TGTGCCAGCAGTTCCAACTTAGATACGCAGTATTTT.

This clonotype appeared many times. The chain is built from TRBV20-1 and TRBJ2-1, with D perhaps TRBD1 or TRBD2 (5 bases each). Germline V CDR1 and CDR2: DFQATT, SNEGSKA (reference sequence). V gave up 8 bases and J gave up 4 bases, with 12 bases separating them. There are 12 residues in the CDR3. CDR3 sequence: CSRDGHYNEQFF. The CDR3 bases are TGCAGTAGGGACGGGCATTACAATGAGCAGTTCTTC.

This clonotype was observed a handful of times. The genes are TRBV20-1 and TRBJ1-4, with 10 bases that match TRBD1. Germline V lookup: CDR1 DFQATT, CDR2 SNEGSKA (reference sequence). Trimming took 6 bases from V and 2 from J; bases not matched to a gene: 6. The CDR3 extends over 15 amino acids. The CDR3 DNA is TGCAGTGCGAGACAGGGGGCGGGTACTAATGAAAAACTGTTTTTT. Translation: CSARQGAGTNEKLFF.

The J gene is TRBJ2-5, the V gene TRBV6-1, with 8 bases that match TRBD1. V gave up 8 bases and J gave up 2 bases; unmatched junction bases: 4. Germline CDR1 is MNHNS and CDR2 is SASEGT. This CDR3 spans 13 amino acids. CDR3 region: CASSGTGQETQYF. In nucleotides, the CDR3 is TGTGCCAGCTCCGGGACAGGTCAAGAGACCCAGTACTTC.

A few counts support this clonotype. The chain uses TRBV7-2 and TRBJ1-1; perhaps TRBD1 as D (5 bases). CDR1 is SGHTA and CDR2 is FQGNSA in the germline V gene. Between the trimmed V and J ends, which lost 1 base and 7 bases, there was a span of 10 bases. The CDR3 is made up of 13 amino acids. CDR3 sequence reads: CASSLGGGLEAFF. CDR3 nucleotide sequence: TGTGCCAGCAGCTTAGGGGGGGGTCTTGAAGCTTTCTTT.

This clonotype was observed at least ten times. The chain combines TRBV24-1 with TRBJ2-3; D remains ambiguous. CDR3 length equals 14 residues. The germline CDR1 and CDR2 sequences are KGHDR and SFDVKD. V lost 1 base and J 2 bases, leaving 6 bases between the germline ends. The CDR3: CATSDLGNTDTQYF. CDR3 DNA sequence: TGTGCCACCAGTGATTTAGGCAACACAGATACGCAGTATTTT.

This clonotype was observed a handful of times. The J gene is TRBJ2-5, the V gene TRBV29-1, with TRBD1 matching over 8 bases. The CDR3 consists of 14 residues. Germline V gives CDR1 SQVTM, CDR2 ANQGSEA. The junction had 14 bases not matched to a gene; V was cut back by 6 bases and J by 8 bases. The CDR3 DNA reads TGCAGCGTCAAAGGACAGGGTGGGAGTGAAACCCAGTACTTC. This gives the protein CSVKGQGGSETQYF.

Ten or more counts support this clonotype. This sequence joins TRBV27 and TRBJ1-6; D perhaps matches TRBD1 (5 bases). CDR3 length: 14 residues. Germline assignment: CDR1 MNHEY and CDR2 SMNVEV (reference sequence). The germline V and J ends were trimmed by 5 bases and 11 bases, with 16 bases remaining between them. This CDR3 reads CASSTGTSVPPLHF. In DNA form, the CDR3 reads TGTGCCAGCAGTACCGGGACGTCCGTCCCACCCCTCCACTTT.

This chain uses TRBV12-3 or TRBV12-4 with TRBJ2-1, with D perhaps matching TRBD2 (6 bases). This CDR3 has 13 residues. The germline V and J ends were trimmed by 7 bases and 9 bases, with 16 bases remaining between them. CDR3 sequence reads: CASNPAGRPEQFF. CDR3 coding DNA: TGTGCCAGCAACCCCGCGGGACGTCCTGAGCAGTTCTTC.

This sequence joins TRBV5-6 and TRBJ2-1, with D unresolved. CDR1 SGHDT and CDR2 YYEEEE come from the germline V gene. The ends were cut back, 2 bases at V and 0 bases at J, with 9 bases in the middle. The CDR3 length is 15 residues. The CDR3 region has the DNA TGTGCCAGCAGCTTACGGGTTGACTCCTACAATGAGCAGTTCTTC. Protein: CASSLRVDSYNEQFF.

This clonotype has ten or more counts. The chain employs TRBV7-9 and TRBJ2-3; possibly TRBD1 for D (5 bases). The germline CDR1 and CDR2 sequences are SEHNR and FQNEAQ (reference sequence). There are 12 residues in the CDR3. V was trimmed by 4 bases and J by 6 bases, leaving 8 bases between them. The CDR3 nucleotides read TGTGCCAGCAGCTCGACAGAGGATACGCAGTATTTT. Translating it yields CASSSTEDTQYF.

This clonotype was found many times. The chain joins TRBV12-3 or TRBV12-4 to TRBJ1-5; D unresolved. Trimming removed 0 bases from V and 5 bases from J, with 5 bases in between. This CDR3 region has 13 residues. The CDR3 here is CASSLAYDQPQHF. CDR3 in DNA: TGTGCCAGCAGTTTAGCTTACGATCAGCCCCAGCATTTT.

This clonotype was seen many times. The V call is TRBV29-1, the J call TRBJ2-1, with TRBD2 identical over 11 bases. Germline V gives CDR1 SQVTM, CDR2 ANQGSEA. V lost 5 bases, J lost 16 bases, and 10 bases stayed unmatched. The CDR3 consists of 12 residues. The CDR3 loop reads CSVSGTSGVGFF. In DNA, the CDR3 is TGCAGCGTTTCTGGGACTAGCGGAGTTGGATTCTTC.

There are many counts of this clonotype. V usage is TRBV29-1 and J usage is TRBJ1-4; no clear D. The CDR3 covers 11 residues. V dropped 1 base and J dropped 7 bases, with 4 bases sitting between them. The germline CDR1 and CDR2 sequences are SQVTM and ANQGSEA. CDR3 sequence reads: CSVEGFEKLFF. DNA of the CDR3: TGCAGCGTTGAAGGGTTTGAAAAACTGTTTTTT.

The gene calls are TRBV1 and TRBJ2-7; no DNA check was done on the table's D call, TRBD2. TRBV1 is given as a pseudogene. This CDR3 has 17 amino acids. CDR3 region: CTSSQAQRGDPNYEQYF. The CDR3 coding sequence is TGCACCAGCAGCCAAGCCCAGCGGGGGGACCCCAACTACGAGCAGTACTTC.

This clonotype was seen only a few times. The chain uses TRBV20-1 and TRBJ2-7; D gene ambiguous. The germline V gene has CDR1 DFQATT and CDR2 SNEGSKA (reference sequence). V was shortened by 4 bases and J by 3 bases, with 7 bases between the two germline ends. The CDR3 length is 11 residues. The CDR3 protein is CSAKDGYEQYF. The CDR3 nucleotides read TGCAGTGCTAAAGACGGCTACGAGCAGTACTTC.

The chain couples TRBV2 to TRBJ1-1; D is uncertain. The V gene's germline CDR1 is SNHLY and CDR2 FYNNEI. Trimming shortened V by 7 bases and J by 5 bases, and 14 bases separated the two germline ends. The CDR3 runs 13 residues. The CDR3 DNA reads as TGTGCCAGCACCCGGGAGGGCGAAACTGAAGCTTTCTTT. It translates to CASTREGETEAFF.

This clonotype showed up many times. This rearrangement joins TRBV6-5 to TRBJ2-3; D gene ambiguous. The CDR3 is 13 residues long. Looked up from germline, CDR1 is MNHEY and CDR2 is SVGAGI. V was clipped by 6 bases and J by 0 bases, with 7 bases between them. CDR3 protein: CASRGPSTDTQYF. The CDR3 region has the DNA TGTGCCAGCAGGGGTCCTAGCACAGATACGCAGTATTTT.

For this clonotype: Mismatch with germline at one junction end may stem from a read error. The chain links TRBV5-1 to TRBJ2-5; D gene uncertain. The CDR3 has 13 residues. In germline, CDR1 is SGHRS, CDR2 YFSETQ. The CDR3 reads CASSLGSQETEYF. Here the CDR3 DNA reads TGCGCCAGCAGCTTGGGCAGCCAAGAGACCGAGTACTTC.

The CDR3 DNA reads TGTGCCAGCAGCCCTTACTACCGGGGCGGATCCTCCGGGGAGCTGTTTTTT. Protein: CASSPYYRGGSSGELFF. The rearrangement joins TRBV7-7 to TRBJ2-2; D tentatively fits TRBD1 or TRBD2 (5 bases each). Germline V gene sequence: CDR1 SSHAT, CDR2 FNYEAQ (reference sequence). The ends were cut back, 5 bases at V and 6 bases at J, with 22 bases in the middle. CDR3 length equals 17 residues.

This clonotype was observed many times. V is TRBV3-1 and J is TRBJ1-2; 8 bases are a match to TRBD1. The ends lost 6 bases at V and 4 bases at J; junction bases unmatched: 4. The CDR3 spans 13 residues. In germline, CDR1 is LGHDT, CDR2 YNNKEL (reference sequence). CDR3 bases: TGTGCCAGCAGGCCAGACAGGGGCTATGGCTACACCTTC. This encodes CASRPDRGYGYTF. The full variable domain, in which reference TRBV3-1 and TRBJ1-2 provide the parts outside the CDR3, is DTAVSQTPKYLVTQMGNDKSIKCEQNLGHDTMYWYKQDSKKFLKIMFSYNNKELIINETVPNRFSPKSPDKAHLNLHINSLELGDSAVYFCASRPDRGYGYTFGSGTRLTVV.